This T cell receptor (beta chain) appears in the sequencing data of a study of neoadjuvant anti-PD-1 for oral cavity cancer. This CDR3 is 15 amino acids long. The germline gives CDR1 SGHKS, CDR2 YYEKEE (reference sequence). The germline V and J ends were trimmed by 0 bases and 6 bases, with 16 bases remaining between them. TCRdb's copy holds only in-frame clones and misses some; the assay was immunoSEQ multiplex PCR. The sample yields tens of thousands of clones, around 80% seen once. This sequence originates from a person between 40 and 85 years old with oral cavity squamous cell carcinoma. The chain has TRBV5-5 and TRBJ2-7; no clear D. The material sequenced was PBMCs, taken before nivolumab (anti-PD-1) treatment. In DNA, the CDR3 is TGTGCCAGCAGCTTGGAATCGATACCGCCCCTCGAGCAGTACTTC. It translates to CASSLESIPPLEQYF.